This passage covers 10 T cell receptor beta chains from one sample sequenced in a study of blood T cells in healthy people across ages. Alongside a J-beta primer mix, a sample-barcoded 5' primer served in a second PCR lasting about 7 to 12 cycles. Using its own MiXCR run on the 5' RACE reads, TCRdb lists one record per CDR3 protein. The data hold over 1,200,000 distinct CDR3 sequences, with approximately 59% observed a single time. The sequencing input was blood. Receptors originate from a man aged 18 to 30 in good health.

The chain has TRBV18 and TRBJ2-3; TRBD2 matches at 10 bases. Looked up from germline, CDR1 is KGHSH and CDR2 is LQKENI. Unmatched junction bases numbered 3, after V lost 0 bases and J lost 0 bases. This CDR3 is 17 amino acids long. This chain's CDR3 is CASSPPGTSVSTDTQYF. The CDR3 DNA reads TGTGCCAGCTCACCACCCGGGACTAGCGTTAGCACAGATACGCAGTATTTT.

This clonotype was recorded a few times. The CDR3 nucleotides are TGTGCCAGCAGCCAAGGAGGAGGGTCCACCTACGAGCAGTACTTC. Its protein product is CASSQGGGSTYEQYF. The chain is built from TRBV4-2 and TRBJ2-7; a possible D gene is TRBD2 (6 bases). V was pared by 1 base and J by 2 bases, with 12 bases between. Germline V gives CDR1 LGHNA, CDR2 YNFKEQ. The CDR3 is 15 amino acids.

This chain links TRBV29-1 with TRBJ2-5, with 10 bases identical to TRBD1. The trim removed 3 bases at V and 4 bases at J, leaving 2 bases unmatched. Germline V CDR1 and CDR2: SQVTM, ANQGSEA. This CDR3 contains 13 residues. CDR3 amino acids: CSVEGQGPETQYF. The CDR3 DNA follows: TGCAGCGTTGAGGGACAGGGGCCAGAGACCCAGTACTTC. Full variable domain (outside the CDR3, taken from reference TRBV29-1 and TRBJ2-5): SAVISQKPSRDICQRGTSLTIQCQVDSQVTMMFWYRQQPGQSLTLIATANQGSEATYESGFVIDKFPISRPNLTFSTLTVSNMSPEDSSIYLCSVEGQGPETQYFGPGTRLLVL.

This chain joins TRBV12-3 or TRBV12-4 and TRBJ2-7, with D maybe TRBD2 (5 bases). Trimming removed 6 bases at V and 7 bases at J, with 13 bases between. CDR3 size: 12 residues. The CDR3 nucleotides are TGTGCCAGCAGCACCGGGGTGGGAGAGCAGTACTTC. This gives the protein CASSTGVGEQYF.

The gene calls are TRBV4-1 and TRBJ2-6; D not certain. The V end was cut by 7 bases, the J end by 0 bases, with 13 bases between. The CDR3 length is 16 residues. Germline lookup yields CDR1 MGHRA and CDR2 YSYEKL. CDR3 sequence: CASTINWVSGANVLTF. The DNA of the CDR3 is TGCGCCAGCACCATAAATTGGGTCTCTGGGGCCAACGTCCTGACTTTC.

V and J are TRBV7-9 and TRBJ1-2; D unclear. V dropped 8 bases and J dropped 5 bases, with 18 bases sitting between them. The CDR3 length is 14 residues. CDR1 SEHNR and CDR2 FQNEAQ come from the germline V gene (reference sequence). The DNA for the CDR3 is TGTGCCAGCTACCCCCTTGGCCCTCCTTATGGCTACACCTTC. Encoded protein: CASYPLGPPYGYTF.

The chain recombines TRBV6-1 with TRBJ2-5; TRBD2 aligns across 9 bases. The germline V gene has CDR1 MNHNS and CDR2 SASEGT. The junction had 14 bases not matched to a gene; V was cut back by 2 bases and J by 13 bases. CDR3 size: 15 residues. The CDR3 nucleotides are TGTGCCAGCAGTGAAAAAGGGACTAGCTGGTCCCAAGGGTACTTC. It specifies CASSEKGTSWSQGYF.

The chain carries TRBV11-2 and TRBJ2-1; D is uncertain. The CDR3 length is 11 residues. Germline V CDR1 and CDR2: SGHAT, FQNNGV. The V end was cut by 5 bases, the J end by 10 bases, with 9 bases between. CDR3 nucleotide sequence: TGTGCCAGCAGCACCCGCCCAGAGCAGTTCTTC. It is translated as CASSTRPEQFF.

J is TRBJ2-7 and V is TRBV7-2, with TRBD1 as a possible D gene (6 bases). The J call may be incorrect, as the DNA end agrees better with TRBJ2-5. The CDR3 sequence is 15 residues long. In germline, CDR1 is SGHTA, CDR2 FQGNSA. The CDR3: CASSLAGDTWQTQYF. Here the CDR3 DNA reads TGTGCCAGCAGCTTAGCGGGGGACACCTGGCAGACCCAGTACTTC.

The chain combines TRBV4-1 with TRBJ2-7; 11 bases align to TRBD2. Germline V gene sequence: CDR1 MGHRA, CDR2 YSYEKL. This CDR3 comprises 16 residues. V was pared by 1 base and J by 6 bases, with 8 bases of the junction left unmatched. CDR3 sequence (DNA): TGCGCCAGCAGCCAAGTTGGAACGCTAGCGGGAGGCGAGCAGTACTTC. Amino acid sequence: CASSQVGTLAGGEQYF.